This record looks at one TCR beta chain sequence and its context. The antigen is undetermined. This entry is derived from a study of cytotoxic CD8 clonotypes in ibrutinib-treated CLL. Genomic DNA for TCR beta libraries, around 1.9 micrograms, came from cryopreserved PBMCs. Study results and limitations: Treatment left the uncommon public clonotypes either contracted or stable in frequency.

CDR3 length: 17 residues. Trimming removed 5 bases from V and 3 bases from J, with 19 bases in between. CDR1 is MDHEN and CDR2 is SYDVKM in the germline V gene. Produced via immunoSEQ multiplex PCR; TCRdb's table is partial and in-frame only. Of 75,000 to 90,000 clones in the sample, approximately 87% were seen once. The sequence came from a human donor with chronic lymphocytic leukemia. This material consisted of PBMCs, taken after 24 months of ibrutinib treatment. The chain recombines TRBV28 with TRBJ2-2, with D possibly called TRBD1 or TRBD2 (6 bases each). CDR3 sequence reads: CASSPPGAGFYTGELFF. The CDR3 DNA reads as TGTGCCAGCAGTCCCCCGGGGGCAGGGTTTTACACCGGGGAGCTGTTTTTT.